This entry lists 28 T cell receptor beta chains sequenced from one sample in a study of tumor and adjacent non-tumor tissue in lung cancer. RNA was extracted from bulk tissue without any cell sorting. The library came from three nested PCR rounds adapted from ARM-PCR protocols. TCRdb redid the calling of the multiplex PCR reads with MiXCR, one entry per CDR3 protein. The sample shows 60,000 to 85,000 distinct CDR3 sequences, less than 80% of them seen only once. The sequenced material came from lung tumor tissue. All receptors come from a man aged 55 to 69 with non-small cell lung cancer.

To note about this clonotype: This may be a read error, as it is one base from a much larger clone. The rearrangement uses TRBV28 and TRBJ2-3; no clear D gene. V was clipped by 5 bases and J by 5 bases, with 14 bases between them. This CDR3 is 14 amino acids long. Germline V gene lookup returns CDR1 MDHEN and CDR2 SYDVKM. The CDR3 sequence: CASSLAEDVDTQYF. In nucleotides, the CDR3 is TGTGCCAGCAGTCTGGCTGAGGATGTAGATACGCAGTATTTT.

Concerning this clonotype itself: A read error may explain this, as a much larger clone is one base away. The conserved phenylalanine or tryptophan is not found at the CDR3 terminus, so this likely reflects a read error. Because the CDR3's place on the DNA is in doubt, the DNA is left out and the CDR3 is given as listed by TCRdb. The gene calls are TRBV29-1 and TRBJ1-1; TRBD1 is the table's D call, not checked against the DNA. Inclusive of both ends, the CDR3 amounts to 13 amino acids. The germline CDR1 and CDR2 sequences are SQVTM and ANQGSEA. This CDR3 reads CSVELGADTEAYL.

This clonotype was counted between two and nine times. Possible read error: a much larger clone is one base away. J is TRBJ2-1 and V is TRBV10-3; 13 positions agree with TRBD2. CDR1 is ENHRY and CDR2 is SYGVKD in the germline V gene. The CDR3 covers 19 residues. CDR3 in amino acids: CAISDEGTSGIESYNEQSF. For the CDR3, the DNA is TGTGCCATCAGTGATGAGGGGACTAGCGGGATAGAATCCTACAATGAGCAGTCCTTC.

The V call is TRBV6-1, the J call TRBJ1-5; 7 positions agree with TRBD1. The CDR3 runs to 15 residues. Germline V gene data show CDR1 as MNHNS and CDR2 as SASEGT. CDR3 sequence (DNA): TGTATCAGCAGTGAACTACGACAGGGTTCTCAGCCCCAGCATTTT. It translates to CISSELRQGSQPQHF.

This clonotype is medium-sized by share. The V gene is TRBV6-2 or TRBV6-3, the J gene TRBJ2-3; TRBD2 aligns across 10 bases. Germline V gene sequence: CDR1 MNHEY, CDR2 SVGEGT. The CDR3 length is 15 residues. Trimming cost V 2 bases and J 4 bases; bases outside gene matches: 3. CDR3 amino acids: CASSYQTSGSDTQYF. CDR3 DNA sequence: TGTGCCAGCAGTTACCAGACTAGCGGGTCAGATACGCAGTATTTT.

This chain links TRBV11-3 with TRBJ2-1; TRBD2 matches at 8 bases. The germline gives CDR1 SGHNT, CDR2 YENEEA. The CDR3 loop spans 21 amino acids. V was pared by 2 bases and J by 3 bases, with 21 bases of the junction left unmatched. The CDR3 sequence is CASSLMYGTRREAVSYNEQFF. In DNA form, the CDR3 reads TGTGCCAGCAGCTTAATGTATGGTACTAGGCGGGAGGCCGTGAGCTACAATGAGCAGTTCTTC.

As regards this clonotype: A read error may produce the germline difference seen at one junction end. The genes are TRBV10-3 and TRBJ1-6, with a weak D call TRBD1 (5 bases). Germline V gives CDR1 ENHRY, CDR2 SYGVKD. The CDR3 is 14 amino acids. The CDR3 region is CAISESWGESPLRF. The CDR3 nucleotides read TGTGCTATCAGTGAGTCCTGGGGGGAGTCACCCCTCCGCTTT.

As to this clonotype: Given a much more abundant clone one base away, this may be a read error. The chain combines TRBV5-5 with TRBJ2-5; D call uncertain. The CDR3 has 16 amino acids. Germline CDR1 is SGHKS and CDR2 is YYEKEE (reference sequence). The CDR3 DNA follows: TGTGCCAGCAGCTTGGCGTCAAGCTGGTACCAAGATACCCAGTACTTC. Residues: CASSLASSWYQDTQYF. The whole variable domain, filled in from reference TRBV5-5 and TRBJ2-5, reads DAGVTQSPTHLIKTRGQQVTLRCSPISGHKSVSWYQQVLGQGPQFIFQYYEKEERGRGNFPDRFSARQFPNYSSELNVNALLLGDSALYLCASSLASSWYQDTQYFGPGTRLLVL.

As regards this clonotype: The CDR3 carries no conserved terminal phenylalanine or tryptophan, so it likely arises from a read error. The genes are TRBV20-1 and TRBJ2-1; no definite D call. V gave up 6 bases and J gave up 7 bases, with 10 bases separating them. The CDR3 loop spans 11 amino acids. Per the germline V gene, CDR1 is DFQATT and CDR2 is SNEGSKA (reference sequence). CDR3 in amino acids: CSAIPDNEQFS. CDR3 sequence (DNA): TGCAGTGCCATCCCCGATAATGAGCAGTTCTCC.

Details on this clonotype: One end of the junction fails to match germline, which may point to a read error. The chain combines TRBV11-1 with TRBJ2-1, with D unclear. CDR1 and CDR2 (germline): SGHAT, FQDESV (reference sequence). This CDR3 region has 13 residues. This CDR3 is CANSEGYGNVQFF. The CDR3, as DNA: TGTGCCAACAGCGAAGGTTACGGCAATGTGCAGTTCTTC. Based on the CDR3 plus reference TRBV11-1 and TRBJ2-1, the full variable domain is EAEVAQSPRYKITEKSQAVAFWCDPISGHATLYWYRQILGQGPELLVQFQDESVVDDSQLPKDRFSAERLKGVDSTLKIQPAELGDSAMYLCANSEGYGNVQFFGPGTRLTVL.

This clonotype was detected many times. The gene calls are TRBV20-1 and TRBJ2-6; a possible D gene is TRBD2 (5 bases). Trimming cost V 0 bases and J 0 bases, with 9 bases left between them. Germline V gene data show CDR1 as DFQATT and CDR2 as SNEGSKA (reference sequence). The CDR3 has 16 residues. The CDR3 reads CSARDRGSSGANVLTF. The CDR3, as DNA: TGCAGTGCTAGAGATCGAGGGAGCTCTGGGGCCAACGTCCTGACTTTC.

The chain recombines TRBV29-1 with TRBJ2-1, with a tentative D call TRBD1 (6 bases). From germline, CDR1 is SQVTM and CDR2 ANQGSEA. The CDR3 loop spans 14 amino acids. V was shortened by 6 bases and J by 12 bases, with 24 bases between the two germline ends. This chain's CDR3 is CSVRDMSSYSGQFF. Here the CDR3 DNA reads TGCAGCGTAAGGGACATGAGCTCCTACAGTGGGCAGTTCTTC.

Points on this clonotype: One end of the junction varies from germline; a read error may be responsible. This CDR3 is CASSRGPINYKQYF. The CDR3 DNA follows: TGTGCCAGCAGCCGGGGCCCCATCAACTACAAGCAATACTTC. The gene calls are TRBV5-6 and TRBJ2-7; D is perhaps TRBD1 or TRBD2 (5 bases each). CDR1 is SGHDT and CDR2 is YYEEEE in the germline V gene. The CDR3 runs to 14 residues.

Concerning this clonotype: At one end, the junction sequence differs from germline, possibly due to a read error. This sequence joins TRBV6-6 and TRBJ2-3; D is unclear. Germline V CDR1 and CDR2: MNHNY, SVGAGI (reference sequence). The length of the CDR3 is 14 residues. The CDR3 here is CANSSPLKADAQYF. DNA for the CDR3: TGTGCCAACAGTTCCCCGCTTAAGGCAGATGCGCAGTATTTT.

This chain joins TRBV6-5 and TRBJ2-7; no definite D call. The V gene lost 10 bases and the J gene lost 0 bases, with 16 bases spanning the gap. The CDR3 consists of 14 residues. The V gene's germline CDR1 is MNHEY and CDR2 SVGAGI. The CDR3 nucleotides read TGTGCCAACAGCCGCACCCGGTCCTCCTACGAGCAGTACTTC. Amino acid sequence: CANSRTRSSYEQYF.

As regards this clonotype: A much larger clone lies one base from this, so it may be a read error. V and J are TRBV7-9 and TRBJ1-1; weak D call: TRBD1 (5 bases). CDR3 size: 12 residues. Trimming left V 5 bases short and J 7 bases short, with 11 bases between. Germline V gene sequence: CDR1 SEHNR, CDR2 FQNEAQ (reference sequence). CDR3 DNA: TGTGCCAGCAGCCCCAGGGATAATGAAGCTTTCTTT. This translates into CASSPRDNEAFF.

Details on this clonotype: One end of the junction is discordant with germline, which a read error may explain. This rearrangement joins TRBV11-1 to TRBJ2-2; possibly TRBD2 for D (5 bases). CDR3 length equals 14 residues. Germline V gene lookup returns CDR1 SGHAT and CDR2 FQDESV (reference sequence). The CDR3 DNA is TGCGCCAGCAGGCATACTAGTGGCACCGGGGAGCTGTTCTTT. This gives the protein CASRHTSGTGELFF.

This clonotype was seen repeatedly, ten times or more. This CDR3 is CSARDLFGARTDTQYF. CDR3 nucleotides: TGCAGTGCTAGAGATTTGTTCGGGGCTCGCACAGATACGCAGTATTTT. The V call is TRBV20-1, the J call TRBJ2-3; D is tentatively TRBD1 or TRBD2 (5 bases each). The CDR3 extends over 16 amino acids. Germline CDR1 and CDR2: DFQATT and SNEGSKA (reference sequence). The V gene lost 0 bases and the J gene lost 1 base, with 14 bases spanning the gap.

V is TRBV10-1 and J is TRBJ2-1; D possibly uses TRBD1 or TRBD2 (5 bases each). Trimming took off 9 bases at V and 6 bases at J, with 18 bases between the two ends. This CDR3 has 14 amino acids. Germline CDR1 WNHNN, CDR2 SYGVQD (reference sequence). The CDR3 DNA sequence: TGCGCCAGAAGTTCCCGGGGACGCTCCAATGAGCAGTTCTTC. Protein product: CARSSRGRSNEQFF.

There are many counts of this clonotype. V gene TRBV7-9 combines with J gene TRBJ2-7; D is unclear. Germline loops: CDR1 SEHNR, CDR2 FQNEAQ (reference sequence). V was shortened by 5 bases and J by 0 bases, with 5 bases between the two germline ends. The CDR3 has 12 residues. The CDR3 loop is CASSPYSYEQYF. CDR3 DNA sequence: TGTGCCAGCAGCCCCTACTCCTACGAGCAGTACTTC.

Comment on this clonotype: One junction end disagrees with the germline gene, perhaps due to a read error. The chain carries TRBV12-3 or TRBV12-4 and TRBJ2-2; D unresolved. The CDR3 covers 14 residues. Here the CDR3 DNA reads TGTGTCAGCAGTTTCGGATGGCGGTCCGGGGAGCTGTTTTTT. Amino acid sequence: CVSSFGWRSGELFF.

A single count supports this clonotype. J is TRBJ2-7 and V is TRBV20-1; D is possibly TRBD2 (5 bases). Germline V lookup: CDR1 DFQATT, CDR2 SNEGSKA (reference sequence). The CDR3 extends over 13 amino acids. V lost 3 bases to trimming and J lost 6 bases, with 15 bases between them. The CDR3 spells CSASVLEAGEQYF. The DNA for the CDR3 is TGCAGTGCTAGTGTCTTGGAGGCTGGCGAGCAGTACTTC.

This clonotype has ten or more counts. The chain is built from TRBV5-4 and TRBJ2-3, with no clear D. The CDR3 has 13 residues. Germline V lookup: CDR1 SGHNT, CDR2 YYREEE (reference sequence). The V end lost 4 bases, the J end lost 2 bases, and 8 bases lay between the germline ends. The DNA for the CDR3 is TGTGCCAGCAGCACCCAAATCACAGATACGCAGTATTTT. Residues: CASSTQITDTQYF.

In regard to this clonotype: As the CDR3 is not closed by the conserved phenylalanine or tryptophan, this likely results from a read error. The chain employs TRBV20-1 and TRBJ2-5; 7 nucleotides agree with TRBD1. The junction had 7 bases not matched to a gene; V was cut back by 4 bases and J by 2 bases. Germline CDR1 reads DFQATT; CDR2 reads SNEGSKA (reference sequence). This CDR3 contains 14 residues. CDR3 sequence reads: CSAIFRTGQETQYI. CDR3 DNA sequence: TGCAGTGCTATATTCAGGACAGGACAAGAGACCCAGTACATC.

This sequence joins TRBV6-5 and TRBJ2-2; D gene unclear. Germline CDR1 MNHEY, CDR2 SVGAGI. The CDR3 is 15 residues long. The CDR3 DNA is TGTGTTAGCAGTTACTCGAGAAGGGTCACCGGGGAGCTGTTTTTT. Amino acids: CVSSYSRRVTGELFF.

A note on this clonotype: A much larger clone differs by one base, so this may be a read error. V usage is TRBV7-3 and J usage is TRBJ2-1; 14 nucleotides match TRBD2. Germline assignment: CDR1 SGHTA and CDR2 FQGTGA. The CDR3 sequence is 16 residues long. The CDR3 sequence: CAGSTPGLAGDQEQFF. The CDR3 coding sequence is TGTGCCGGCAGCACCCCGGGACTAGCGGGAGATCAGGAGCAGTTCTTC.

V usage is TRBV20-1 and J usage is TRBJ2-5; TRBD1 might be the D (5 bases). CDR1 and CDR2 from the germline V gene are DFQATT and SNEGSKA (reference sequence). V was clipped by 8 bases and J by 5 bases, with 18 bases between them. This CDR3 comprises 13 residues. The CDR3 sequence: CSIKDTTPETQYF. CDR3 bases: TGCAGTATTAAGGACACTACACCGGAGACCCAGTACTTC.

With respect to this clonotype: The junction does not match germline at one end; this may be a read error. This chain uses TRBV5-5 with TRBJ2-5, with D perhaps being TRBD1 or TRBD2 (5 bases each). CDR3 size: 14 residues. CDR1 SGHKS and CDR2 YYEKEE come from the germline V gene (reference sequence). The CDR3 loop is CASSHPGRKENQYF. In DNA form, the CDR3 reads TGTGCCAGTAGTCATCCGGGACGGAAAGAGAACCAGTACTTC. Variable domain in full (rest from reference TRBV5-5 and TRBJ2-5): DAGVTQSPTHLIKTRGQQVTLRCSPISGHKSVSWYQQVLGQGPQFIFQYYEKEERGRGNFPDRFSARQFPNYSSELNVNALLLGDSALYLCASSHPGRKENQYFGPGTRLLVL.